The source of this T cell receptor (beta chain) is a study of shared clonotypes between healthy human individuals. Naive CD8 isolation took CD45RO-negative cells positively selected for CCR7 and excluded terminally differentiated effector memory CD45RA+ cells. Repertoires were generated with immunoSEQ multiplex PCR, while TCRdb's copy carries only in-frame clones and drops some. The repertoire has about 2 million clones, about 95% of them found once; the top ten carry roughly 1.2%. As concerns this clone: Its antigen is as yet unknown.

V lost 4 bases, J lost 5 bases, and 11 bases stayed unmatched. Germline CDR1 MNHEY, CDR2 SMNVEV (reference sequence). CDR3 size: 15 residues. Study-level results: Across subsets, estimated richness was generally greater for naive than for memory populations.

This clonotype was obtained from a man aged 18-30 years in good health. The V and J genes are TRBV27 and TRBJ2-7, with TRBD2 matching 7 bases. The specimen was naive CD8+ T cells sorted from blood. The CDR3 DNA reads TGTGCCAGCAGTTCTCCCGGGAGTGGGGGGGACGAGCAGTACTTC. Translated: CASSSPGSGGDEQYF.